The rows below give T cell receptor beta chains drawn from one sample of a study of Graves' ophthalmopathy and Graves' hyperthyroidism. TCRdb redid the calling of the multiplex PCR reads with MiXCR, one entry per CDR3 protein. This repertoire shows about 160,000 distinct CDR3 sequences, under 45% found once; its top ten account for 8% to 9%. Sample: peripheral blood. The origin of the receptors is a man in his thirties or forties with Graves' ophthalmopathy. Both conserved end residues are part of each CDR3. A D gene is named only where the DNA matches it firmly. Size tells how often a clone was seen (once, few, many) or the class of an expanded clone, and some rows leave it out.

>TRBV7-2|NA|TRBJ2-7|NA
TGTGCCAGCAGCTTATGGGGGCAAAACGAGCAGTACTTC
CASSLWGQNEQYF
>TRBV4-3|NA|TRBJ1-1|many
TGCGCCAGCAGCCAGACTAGGGCCACTGAAGCTTTCTTT
CASSQTRATEAFF
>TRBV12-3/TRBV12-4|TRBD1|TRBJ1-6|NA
TGTGCCAGCAAGGGGAGACAGGGGGTAGGGTCACCCCTCCACTTT
CASKGRQGVGSPLHF
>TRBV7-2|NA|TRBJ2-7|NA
TGTGCCAGCAGCTTAGCGGGGGACAACCTACTAGGAGAGCAGTACTTC
CASSLAGDNLLGEQYF
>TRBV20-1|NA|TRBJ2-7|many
TGCAGTGCTAGACAACCCCGGACAGACTACGAGCAGTACTTC
CSARQPRTDYEQYF
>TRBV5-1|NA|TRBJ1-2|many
TGCGCCAGCAGCTTGGAGGGCGTCCTTAAGGGCTACACCTTC
CASSLEGVLKGYTF
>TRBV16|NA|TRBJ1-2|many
TGTGCCAGCAGCCAATCAGGGGCTCATGGGGGCTACACCTTC
CASSQSGAHGGYTF
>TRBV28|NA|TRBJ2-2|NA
TGTGCCAGCAGTCAGTCGGGGGGCCACGGGGAGCTGTTTTTT
CASSQSGGHGELFF
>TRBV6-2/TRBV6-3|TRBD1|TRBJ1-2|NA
TGTGCCAGCAGTCGAGTCCGGACAGGGTATTATGGCTACACCTTC
CASSRVRTGYYGYTF
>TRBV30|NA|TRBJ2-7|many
TGTGCCTGGAGTACCCCCGGTCGAAGCCGCGAGCAGTACTTC
CAWSTPGRSREQYF
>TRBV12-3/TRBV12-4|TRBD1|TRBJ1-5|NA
TGTGCCAGCAGATACAGGGGGAGCAATCAGCCCCAGCATTTT
CASRYRGSNQPQHF
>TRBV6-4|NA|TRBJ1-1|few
TGTGCCAGCAGGGGACGGAGGGGCACTGAAGCTTTCTTT
CASRGRRGTEAFF
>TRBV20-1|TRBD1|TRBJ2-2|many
TGCAGTGCCGGGACAGCGAACACCGGGGAGCTGTTTTTT
CSAGTANTGELFF
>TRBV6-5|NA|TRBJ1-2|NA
TGTGCCAGCAGTAACACCGACTATGGCTACACCTTC
CASSNTDYGYTF
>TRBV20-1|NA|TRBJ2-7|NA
TGCAGTGCTAGAGATCCAGGGTACGAGCAGTACTTC
CSARDPGYEQYF
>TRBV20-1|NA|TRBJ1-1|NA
TGCAGTGCTAAGTTTCGAAACATGAACACTGAAGCTTTCTTT
CSAKFRNMNTEAFF
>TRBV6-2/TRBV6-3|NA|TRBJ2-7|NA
TGTGCCAGCAGCAAATCCGCAGGCTCCTACGAGCAGTACTTC
CASSKSAGSYEQYF
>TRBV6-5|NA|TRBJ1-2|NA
TGTGCCAGCAGTTACCCCAGCTCTCCCTATGGCTACACCTTC
CASSYPSSPYGYTF
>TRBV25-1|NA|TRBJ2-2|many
TGTGCCAGCAGCCCACTCCAGGGAAACACCGGGGAGCTGTTTTTT
CASSPLQGNTGELFF
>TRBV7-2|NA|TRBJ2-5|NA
TGTGCCAGCAGCGTACTAGCCCGGGAGACCCAGTACTTC
CASSVLARETQYF
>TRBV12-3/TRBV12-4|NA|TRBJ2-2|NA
TGTGCCAGCAGTTGGCCTACCAACACCGGGGAGCTGTTTTTT
CASSWPTNTGELFF
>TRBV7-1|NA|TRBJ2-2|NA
TGTGCCAGCAGGCCCCGGGCAGGGGGCAATAGCGGGAGTGACACCGGGGAGCTGTTTTTT
CASRPRAGGNSGSDTGELFF
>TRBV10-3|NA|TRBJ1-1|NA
TGTGCCCTCAGACAGTCCCTGAACACTGAAGCTTTCTTT
CALRQSLNTEAFF
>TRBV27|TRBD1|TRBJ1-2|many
TGTGCCAGCGGACGGGACAGGGTTTATGGCTACACCTTC
CASGRDRVYGYTF
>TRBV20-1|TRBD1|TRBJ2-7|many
TGCAGTGCTAGAGAGGGGGGCCCGGACAGGGTTCGGTACTTC
CSAREGGPDRVRYF
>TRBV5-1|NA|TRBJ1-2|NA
TGCGCCAGCAGTTTTGGATGGGGGAACTATGGCTACACCTTC
CASSFGWGNYGYTF
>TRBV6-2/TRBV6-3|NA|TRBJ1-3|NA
TGTGCCAGCAGTATTTCCGGGGGATTCGGATTCTCTGGAAACACCATATATTTT
CASSISGGFGFSGNTIYF
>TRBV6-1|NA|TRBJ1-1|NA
TGTGCCAGCAGTGAGGGTCAGAGGAGAGCTTTCTTT
CASSEGQRRAFF
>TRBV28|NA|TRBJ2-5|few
TGTGCCAGCAGTTTCAGTCGTGGGGAAGAGACCCAGTACTTC
CASSFSRGEETQYF
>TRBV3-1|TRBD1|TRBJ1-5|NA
TGTGCCAGCACCCGAATCTTGGGACAGGGAGTTTTTGGCAATCAGCCCCAGCATTTT
CASTRILGQGVFGNQPQHF
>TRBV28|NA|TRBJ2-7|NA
TGTGCCAGCAGACCGACAGGCTACGAGCAGTACTTC
CASRPTGYEQYF
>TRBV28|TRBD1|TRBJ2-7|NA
TGTGCCAGCACTGACAGGGGGCCTTCCTACGAGCAGTACTTC
CASTDRGPSYEQYF
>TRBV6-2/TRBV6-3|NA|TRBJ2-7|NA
TGTGCCAGCAGTGGGGGTTTAGCGGATTCCTCCTACGAGCAGTACTTC
CASSGGLADSSYEQYF
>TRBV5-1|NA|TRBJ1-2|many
TGCGCCAGCAGCTTGGAGCCAGGCACCTATGGCTACACCTTC
CASSLEPGTYGYTF
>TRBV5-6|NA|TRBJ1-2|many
TGTGCCAGCAGCGGAACAGCTCACTATGGCTACACCTTC
CASSGTAHYGYTF
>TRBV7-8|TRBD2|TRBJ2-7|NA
TGTGCCAGCAGCTTCCCCTGGAGGGCTAGCGGGAGTTACGAGCAGTACTTC
CASSFPWRASGSYEQYF
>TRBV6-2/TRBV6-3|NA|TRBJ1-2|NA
TGTGCCAGCAGTTACAGCGACAGCTTTTACTATGGCTACACCTTC
CASSYSDSFYYGYTF
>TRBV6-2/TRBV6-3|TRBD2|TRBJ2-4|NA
TGTGCCAGCACTCCCACGGGGGGATTTGCCAAAAACATTCAGTACTTC
CASTPTGGFAKNIQYF
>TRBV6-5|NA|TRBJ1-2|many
TGTGCCAGCAGACCTGGCAGAGGTTATGGCTACACCTTC
CASRPGRGYGYTF
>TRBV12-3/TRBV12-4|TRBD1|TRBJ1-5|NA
TGTGCCAGCAGTCTACGACAGGGTCTTAGCAATCAGCCCCAGCATTTT
CASSLRQGLSNQPQHF
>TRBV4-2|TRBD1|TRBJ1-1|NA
TGTGCCAGCAGCCCGGACAGGGGGCAAATGAGCACTGAAGCTTTCTTT
CASSPDRGQMSTEAFF
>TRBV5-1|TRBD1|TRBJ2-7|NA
TGCGCCAGCAGCTTCAGACGAATGGGACAGGGTATCGACGAGCAGTACTTC
CASSFRRMGQGIDEQYF